This record looks at one TCR beta chain sequence and its context. The antigen remains unidentified. Other DNA sequences in the same sample also yield this CDR3. In the naive CD8 group, cells lacked CD45RO and were positively selected for CCR7, so terminally differentiated effector memory CD45RA+ cells were left out. TCRdb's copy holds only in-frame clones and misses some; the assay was immunoSEQ multiplex PCR. The sample lists some 2 million clones, just under 95% occurring once. This specimen comes from a study of shared clonotypes between healthy human individuals. In the study overall: Plates per donor: three CD4 naive, three CD4 memory, two CD8 naive, one CD8 memory.

Study-wide points: Enrolling few donors narrowed the genetic and exposure-history diversity that was represented. The study found lower generation probabilities in non-shared clonotypes than in those shared by all four donors.

The sample comprised naive CD8+ T cells sorted from blood. This receptor was identified in a man aged 18-30 years in good health.

CDR3 in DNA: TGTGCCAGCAGCGTAGCGGGGGGACGCTCCTACGAGCAGTACTTC. The encoded protein is CASSVAGGRSYEQYF. The chain links TRBV9 to TRBJ2-7; 7 nucleotides line up with TRBD2. Germline CDR1 SGDLS, CDR2 YYNGEE. The CDR3 consists of 15 residues. J gave up 0 bases and V 0 bases, and 3 bases lay outside the gene matches.